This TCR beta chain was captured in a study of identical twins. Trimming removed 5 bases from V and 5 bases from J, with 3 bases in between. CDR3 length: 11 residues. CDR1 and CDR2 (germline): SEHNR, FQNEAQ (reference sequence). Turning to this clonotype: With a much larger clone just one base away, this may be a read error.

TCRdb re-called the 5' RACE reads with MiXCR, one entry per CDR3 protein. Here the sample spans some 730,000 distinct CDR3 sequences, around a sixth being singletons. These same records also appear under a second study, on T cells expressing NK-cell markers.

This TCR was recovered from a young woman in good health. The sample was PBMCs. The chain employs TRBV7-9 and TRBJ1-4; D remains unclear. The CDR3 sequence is CASSHNEKLFF. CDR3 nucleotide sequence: TGTGCCAGCAGCCACAATGAAAAACTGTTTTTT. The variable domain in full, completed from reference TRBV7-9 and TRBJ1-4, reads DTGVSQNPRHKITKRGQNVTFRCDPISEHNRLYWYRQTLGQGPEFLTYFQNEAQLEKSRLLSDRFSAERPKGSFSTLEIQRTEQGDSAMYLCASSHNEKLFFGSGTQLSVL.